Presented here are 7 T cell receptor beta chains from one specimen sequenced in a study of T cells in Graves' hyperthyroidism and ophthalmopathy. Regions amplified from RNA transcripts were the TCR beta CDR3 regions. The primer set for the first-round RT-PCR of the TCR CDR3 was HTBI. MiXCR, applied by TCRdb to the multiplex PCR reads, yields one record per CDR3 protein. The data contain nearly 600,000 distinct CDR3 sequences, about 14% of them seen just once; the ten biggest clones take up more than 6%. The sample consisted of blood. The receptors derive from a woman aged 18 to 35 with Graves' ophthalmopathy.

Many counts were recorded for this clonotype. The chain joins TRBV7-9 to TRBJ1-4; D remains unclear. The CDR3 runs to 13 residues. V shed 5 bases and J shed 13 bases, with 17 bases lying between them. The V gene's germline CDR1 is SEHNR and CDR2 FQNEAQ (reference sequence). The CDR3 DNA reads TGTGCCAGCAGCCCCGCCATCAGCGGATCACTGTTTTTT. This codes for CASSPAISGSLFF.

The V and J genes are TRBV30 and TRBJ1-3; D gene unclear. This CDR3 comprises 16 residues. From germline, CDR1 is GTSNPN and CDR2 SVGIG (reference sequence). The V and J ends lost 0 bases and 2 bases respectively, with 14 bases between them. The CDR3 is CAWSVDSGATGNTIYF. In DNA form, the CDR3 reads TGTGCCTGGAGTGTAGATTCGGGAGCGACTGGAAACACCATATATTTT.

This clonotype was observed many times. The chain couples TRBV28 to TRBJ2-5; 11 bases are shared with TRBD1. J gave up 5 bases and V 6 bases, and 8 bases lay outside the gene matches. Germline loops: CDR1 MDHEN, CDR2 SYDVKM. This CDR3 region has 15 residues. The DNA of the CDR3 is TGTGCCAGCAGCACCGGGACAGGGGGAGTCGAGACCCAGTACTTC. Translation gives CASSTGTGGVETQYF.

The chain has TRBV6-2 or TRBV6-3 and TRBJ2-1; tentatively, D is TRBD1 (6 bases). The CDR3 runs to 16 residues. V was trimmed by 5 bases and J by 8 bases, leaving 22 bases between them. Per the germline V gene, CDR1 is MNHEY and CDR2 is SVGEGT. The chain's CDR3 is CASSPEQGVRRDEQFF. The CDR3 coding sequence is TGTGCCAGCAGTCCGGAACAGGGCGTTAGAAGGGATGAGCAGTTCTTC.

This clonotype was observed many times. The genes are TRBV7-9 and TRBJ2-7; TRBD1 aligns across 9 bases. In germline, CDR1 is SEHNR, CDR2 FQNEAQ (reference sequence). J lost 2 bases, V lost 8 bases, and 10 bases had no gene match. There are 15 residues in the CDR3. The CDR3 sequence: CASSQDRTGAYEQYF. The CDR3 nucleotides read TGTGCCAGCTCCCAAGACAGGACAGGGGCCTACGAGCAGTACTTC.

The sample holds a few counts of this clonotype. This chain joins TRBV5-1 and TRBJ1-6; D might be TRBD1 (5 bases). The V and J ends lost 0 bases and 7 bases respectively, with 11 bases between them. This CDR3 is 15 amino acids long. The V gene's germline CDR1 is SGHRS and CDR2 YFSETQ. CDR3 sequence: CASSLDTRVNSPLHF. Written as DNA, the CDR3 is TGCGCCAGCAGCTTGGATACCAGGGTGAATTCACCCCTCCACTTT.

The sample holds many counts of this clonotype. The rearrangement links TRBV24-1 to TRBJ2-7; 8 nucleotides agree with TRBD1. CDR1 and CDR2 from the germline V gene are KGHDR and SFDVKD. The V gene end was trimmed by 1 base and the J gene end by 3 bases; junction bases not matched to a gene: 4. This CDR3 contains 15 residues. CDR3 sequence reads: CATSDFGTGFYEQYF. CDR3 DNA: TGTGCCACCAGTGATTTCGGGACAGGCTTCTACGAGCAGTACTTC.